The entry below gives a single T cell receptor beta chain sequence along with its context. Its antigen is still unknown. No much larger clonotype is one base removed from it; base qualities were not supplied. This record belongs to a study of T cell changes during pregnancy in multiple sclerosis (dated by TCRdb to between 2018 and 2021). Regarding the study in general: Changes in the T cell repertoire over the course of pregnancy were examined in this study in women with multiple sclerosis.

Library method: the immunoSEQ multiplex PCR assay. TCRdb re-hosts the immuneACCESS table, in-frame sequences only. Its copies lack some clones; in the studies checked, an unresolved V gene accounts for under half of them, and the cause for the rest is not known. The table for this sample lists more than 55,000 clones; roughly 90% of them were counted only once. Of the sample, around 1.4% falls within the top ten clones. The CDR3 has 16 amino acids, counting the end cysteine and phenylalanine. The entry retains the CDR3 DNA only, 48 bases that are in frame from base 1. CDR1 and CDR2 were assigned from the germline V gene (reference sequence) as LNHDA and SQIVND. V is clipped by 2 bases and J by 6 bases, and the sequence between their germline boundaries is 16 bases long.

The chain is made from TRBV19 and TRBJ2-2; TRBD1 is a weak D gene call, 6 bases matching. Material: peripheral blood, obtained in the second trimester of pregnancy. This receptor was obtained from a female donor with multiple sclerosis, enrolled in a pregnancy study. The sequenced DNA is TGTGCCAGTAGTATATCAGCGGCAGGGGTGTCCGGGGAGCTGTTTTTT. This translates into CASSISAAGVSGELFF.